The following is a T cell receptor (beta chain) sequence with its context. Its matching antigen is unknown. Sequencing was performed with immunoSEQ multiplex PCR; in TCRdb, only in-frame clones are kept and a portion is missing. Found here are about 2.1 million clones, just under 95% of them singletons; the top ten hold approximately 1.7%. V lost 3 bases and J lost 7; bases outside the gene matches: 3. The CDR3 is made up of 14 amino acids. CDR1 is PRHDT, CDR2 FYEKMQ, per germline (reference sequence). The data were obtained in a study of shared clonotypes between healthy human individuals. Study-level results: The genetic and exposure-history diversity represented was limited by few donors.

Only CD45RO-negative cells positively selected for CCR7 counted as naive CD8 cells, so terminally differentiated effector memory CD45RA+ cells were excluded. This receptor was taken from a man aged 18 to 29 in good health. Some clones in this sample may be carry-over from other donors' samples. The specimen sequenced was naive CD8+ T cells from PBMCs. The V gene is TRBV13, the J gene TRBJ2-2, with 9 bases aligning to TRBD2. CDR3 protein: CASSFSGSVGELFF. CDR3 bases: TGTGCCAGCAGCTTTAGCGGGAGTGTCGGGGAGCTGTTTTTT.